This T cell receptor beta chain stems from a study of blood T cell repertoires in COVID-19. Here immunoSEQ multiplex PCR was the method, and the copy in TCRdb shows in-frame clones only, minus some. Seen here are under 130,000 clones, roughly 79% observed once, and the top ten hold roughly 9.4%. CDR1 SGHDT and CDR2 YYEEEE come from the germline V gene. The V end lost 4 bases, the J end lost 5 bases, and 15 bases lay between the germline ends. This CDR3 is built from 14 residues. Sequencing used peripheral blood. The chain joins TRBV5-6 to TRBJ1-1, with D perhaps TRBD1 (5 bases). The TCR comes from a woman in her seventies with acute or convalescent COVID-19. CDR3 sequence: CASSGGRVWTEAFF. CDR3 nucleotides: TGTGCCAGCAGCGGCGGCAGGGTTTGGACTGAAGCTTTCTTT. The variable domain in full, with the rest retrieved from reference TRBV5-6 and TRBJ1-1, is DAGVTQSPTHLIKTRGQQVTLRCSPKSGHDTVSWYQQALGQGPQFIFQYYEEEERQRGNFPDRFSGHQFPNYSSELNVNALLLGDSALYLCASSGGRVWTEAFFGQGTRLTVV.